The 3 T cell receptor beta chains reported below all come from one sample, sequenced in a study of CD8+ T cells in alopecia areata. As the sequencing template, cDNA was produced by extracting RNA and reverse transcribing it. TCRdb's table, derived via immunoSEQ multiplex PCR, lists solely in-frame clones and lacks some. This table holds a few hundred thousand clones, around two fifths found once. Treatment in this sample: oral pan-JAK inhibitor, 5-10 mg twice daily. The sample here was CD4+ T cells sorted from blood, taken around week 36, from a patient treated with tofacitinib. The receptor source for this set is a human donor with alopecia areata.

The chain uses TRBV29-1 and TRBJ2-7; maybe TRBD2 (5 bases). This CDR3 is built from 14 residues. The V end lost 5 bases, the J end lost 7 bases, and 21 bases lay between the germline ends. From germline, CDR1 is SQVTM and CDR2 ANQGSEA. This CDR3 is CSVRGRQDLAEQYF. CDR3 sequence (DNA): TGCAGCGTTAGAGGGCGGCAGGACCTTGCGGAGCAGTACTTC.

This chain uses TRBV19 with TRBJ2-2, with D perhaps matching TRBD1 (6 bases). The V and J ends lost 6 bases and 5 bases respectively, with 7 bases between them. The CDR3 sequence is 12 residues long. CDR1 and CDR2 from the germline V gene are LNHDA and SQIVND (reference sequence). CDR3 amino acids: CASRGATGELFF. The CDR3 nucleotides read TGTGCCAGTAGGGGGGCGACCGGGGAGCTGTTTTTT.

V is TRBV2 and J is TRBJ2-1, with 8 nucleotides matching TRBD2. Trimming cost V 6 bases and J 13 bases; bases outside gene matches: 8. Germline V gene data show CDR1 as SNHLY and CDR2 as FYNNEI. The CDR3 sequence is 12 residues long. The CDR3 sequence: CASSPSGGQQFF. Written as DNA, the CDR3 is TGTGCCAGCAGCCCAAGCGGGGGACAACAGTTCTTC.